Listed here are 19 T cell receptor beta chains from one sample, sequenced in a study of OX40 agonist ivuxolimab in advanced cancers. The protocol was immunoSEQ multiplex PCR, while the TCRdb copy is restricted to in-frame clones and leaves out a portion. The sample holds under 95,000 clones; approximately 85% are singletons and the top ten take under 7.5%. The material sequenced was CD4+ or CD8+ T cells sorted from blood, taken in a trial of the OX40 agonist ivuxolimab. These receptors were collected from an adult with an advanced solid tumor such as melanoma, head and neck, liver or kidney cancer.

This chain uses TRBV15 with TRBJ1-1, with D perhaps matching TRBD1 (5 bases). This CDR3 comprises 13 residues. V was cut by 0 bases and J by 7 bases, with 9 bases left in between. Germline CDR1 is LNHNV and CDR2 is YYDKDF (reference sequence). CDR3 sequence reads: CATSRDPGREAFF. CDR3 sequence (DNA): TGTGCCACCAGCAGAGATCCGGGACGTGAAGCTTTCTTT.

The chain recombines TRBV2 with TRBJ1-6, with unresolved D. Trimming left V 6 bases short and J 6 bases short, with 3 bases between. This CDR3 is 11 amino acids long. The germline V gene encodes CDR1 SNHLY and CDR2 FYNNEI. The CDR3 region has the DNA TGTGCCAGCAGAGTTAATTCACCCCTCCACTTT. Residues: CASRVNSPLHF.

The chain combines TRBV5-1 with TRBJ2-1; 8 bases agree with TRBD2. With 4 bases clipped from V and 5 bases from J, the junction kept 8 bases outside the gene matches. The CDR3 runs to 15 residues. Germline loops: CDR1 SGHRS, CDR2 YFSETQ. The CDR3, as DNA: TGCGCCAGCAGCCCGAGCGGGGGATTCAACAATGAGCAGTTCTTC. Encoded protein: CASSPSGGFNNEQFF.

DNA for the CDR3: TGTGCCAGCAGAAACTCCGGGACAGGGAAAGCTTTCTTT. It specifies CASRNSGTGKAFF. V is TRBV27 and J is TRBJ1-1; 9 positions agree with TRBD1. J was trimmed by 9 bases and V by 6 bases; bases with no gene match: 8. Looked up from germline, CDR1 is MNHEY and CDR2 is SMNVEV (reference sequence). The CDR3 length is 13 residues.

This clone was picked up a small number of times. The chain uses TRBV19 and TRBJ1-5; D not resolved. The CDR3 totals 13 residues. The germline V gene has CDR1 LNHDA and CDR2 SQIVND (reference sequence). Trimming left V 3 bases short and J 4 bases short, with 7 bases between. This chain's CDR3 is CASSILGNQPQHF. The CDR3 DNA reads as TGTGCCAGTAGTATTTTGGGGAATCAGCCCCAGCATTTT.

The rearrangement uses TRBV7-9 and TRBJ2-7; 10 bases fit TRBD1. This CDR3 is 14 amino acids long. After removal of 4 bases from V and 2 bases from J, the junction contained 2 bases not matched to a gene. Germline values: CDR1 SEHNR, CDR2 FQNEAQ (reference sequence). CDR3 DNA sequence: TGTGCCAGCAGCTGGGGGACAGGGGCCTACGAGCAGTACTTC. Its protein product is CASSWGTGAYEQYF. Full variable domain (missing parts from reference TRBV7-9 and TRBJ2-7): DTGVSQNPRHKITKRGQNVTFRCDPISEHNRLYWYRQTLGQGPEFLTYFQNEAQLEKSRLLSDRFSAERPKGSFSTLEIQRTEQGDSAMYLCASSWGTGAYEQYFGPGTRLTVT.

The chain joins TRBV11-3 to TRBJ2-1, with D unclear. Trimming took 3 bases from V and 6 from J, leaving 12 bases between them. Germline V lookup: CDR1 SGHNT, CDR2 YENEEA. This CDR3 is built from 14 residues. CDR3 sequence reads: CASSFPGPVNEQFF. The CDR3 region has the DNA TGTGCCAGCAGCTTCCCCGGGCCCGTCAATGAGCAGTTCTTC.

This clone was seen once. The rearrangement joins TRBV11-2 to TRBJ2-1; tentatively, D is TRBD2 (6 bases). V was trimmed by 1 base and J by 2 bases, leaving 6 bases between them. The germline V gene has CDR1 SGHAT and CDR2 FQNNGV. The CDR3 spans 14 residues. CDR3 protein: CASSLGGTYNEQFF. CDR3 nucleotides: TGTGCCAGCAGCTTAGGCGGGACCTACAATGAGCAGTTCTTC.

The chain has TRBV5-1 and TRBJ2-5; 11 nucleotides match TRBD2. The V segment lost 4 bases and the J segment 5 bases; nucleotides outside the gene matches: 10. The CDR3 is made up of 16 amino acids. The germline V gene has CDR1 SGHRS and CDR2 YFSETQ. Written as DNA, the CDR3 is TGCGCCAGCAGCGCTACTAGCGGGAGTAGGTTGGAGACCCAGTACTTC. Amino acid sequence: CASSATSGSRLETQYF.

With regard to this clone: The junction shows a germline mismatch at one end, possibly a read error. The rearrangement uses TRBV9 and TRBJ2-3; 8 positions match TRBD2. This CDR3 is built from 17 residues. The germline V gene encodes CDR1 SGDLS and CDR2 YYNGEE. The CDR3 sequence is CASSVDGNAGGPNTEYF. The CDR3 region has the DNA TGTGCCAGCAGCGTAGATGGTAACGCGGGAGGCCCCAATACGGAGTATTTT.

The chain uses TRBV5-4 and TRBJ1-1, with a tentative D call TRBD1 (5 bases). The germline gives CDR1 SGHNT, CDR2 YYREEE (reference sequence). V was trimmed by 6 bases and J by 0 bases, leaving 12 bases between them. CDR3 length equals 14 residues. The CDR3 loop is CASKLEGLNTEAFF. In nucleotides, the CDR3 is TGTGCCAGCAAATTGGAGGGGTTGAACACTGAAGCTTTCTTT.

The chain recombines TRBV18 with TRBJ1-5, with D uncertain. From germline, CDR1 is KGHSH and CDR2 LQKENI. V was trimmed by 3 bases and J by 3 bases, leaving 12 bases between them. The length of the CDR3 is 15 residues. Written as DNA, the CDR3 is TGTGCCAGCTCACCCCGGAGCGACATCAATCAGCCCCAGCATTTT. As protein: CASSPRSDINQPQHF. Full variable domain (outside the CDR3, taken from reference TRBV18 and TRBJ1-5): NAGVMQNPRHLVRRRGQEARLRCSPMKGHSHVYWYRQLPEEGLKFMVYLQKENIIDESGMPKERFSAEFPKEGPSILRIQQVVRGDSAAYFCASSPRSDINQPQHFGDGTRLSIL.

The chain has TRBV7-6 and TRBJ1-1, with 8 bases matching TRBD1. V shed 5 bases and J 1 base; nucleotides not matched to a gene: 3. The germline V gene encodes CDR1 SGHVS and CDR2 FNYEAQ. CDR3 size: 14 residues. Written as DNA, the CDR3 is TGTGCCAGCAGCGCAGGACAGGGGAACACTGAAGCTTTCTTT. It is translated as CASSAGQGNTEAFF.

The chain employs TRBV6-1 and TRBJ1-1; TRBD1 is a possible D gene (5 bases). Germline CDR1 reads MNHNS; CDR2 reads SASEGT. The CDR3 runs 12 residues. DNA for the CDR3: TGTGCAGGGACTGACATGAACACTGAAGCTTTCTTT. Its protein is CAGTDMNTEAFF.

The chain has TRBV9 and TRBJ1-2; TRBD1 matches 8 bases. Per the germline V gene, CDR1 is SGDLS and CDR2 is YYNGEE. This CDR3 spans 14 amino acids. V lost 4 bases to trimming and J lost 1 base; unmatched junction nucleotides: 3. This CDR3 reads CASSPGQGNYGYTF. The DNA of the CDR3 is TGTGCCAGCAGCCCAGGACAGGGTAACTATGGCTACACCTTC.

This clone was seen once. This sequence joins TRBV7-3 and TRBJ2-1, with TRBD1 matching over 9 bases. The CDR3 is 15 residues long. Germline V gives CDR1 SGHTA, CDR2 FQGTGA. Germline trimming cut 3 bases from V and 6 bases from J; bases unmatched to any gene: 6. CDR3 sequence reads: CASSFTGTGFNEQFF. Written as DNA, the CDR3 is TGTGCCAGCAGCTTCACCGGGACAGGGTTCAATGAGCAGTTCTTC.

The chain combines TRBV4-1 with TRBJ1-6; D is uncertain. CDR1 and CDR2 from the germline V gene are MGHRA and YSYEKL. CDR3 size: 15 residues. Trimming cost V 1 base and J 10 bases, with 14 bases left between them. The CDR3: CASSQVTGGNSPLHF. Here the CDR3 DNA reads TGCGCCAGCAGCCAAGTTACCGGCGGGAACTCACCCCTCCACTTT.

This chain's CDR3 is CASSTDARGEKLFF. CDR3 sequence (DNA): TGTGCCAGCAGCACAGATGCCCGTGGCGAAAAACTGTTTTTT. The chain links TRBV6-5 to TRBJ1-4; no reliable D call. Germline lookup yields CDR1 MNHEY and CDR2 SVGAGI. Trimming shortened V by 6 bases and J by 8 bases, and 16 bases separated the two germline ends. The CDR3 is 14 residues long.

This clone was picked up a small number of times. This rearrangement joins TRBV18 to TRBJ2-5, with 7 bases matching TRBD1. CDR1 and CDR2 (germline): KGHSH, LQKENI. J gave up 2 bases and V 3 bases, and 0 bases lay outside the gene matches. The CDR3 consists of 13 residues. This CDR3 reads CASSPGQQETQYF. The CDR3 DNA reads TGTGCCAGCTCACCGGGACAGCAAGAGACCCAGTACTTC.